The 10 T cell receptor beta chains presented below share a single source sample, sequenced in a study of shared clonotypes between healthy human individuals. Data came from immunoSEQ multiplex PCR; TCRdb stores just in-frame clones and leaves some out. This repertoire shows 530,000 or so clones, around 79% found once; its top ten account for 12%. What was sequenced was PBMCs. Receptors originate from a middle-aged woman in good health. Some clones in this sample may be carry-over from other donors' samples.

The genes are TRBV9 and TRBJ2-1; a weak D match, TRBD2 (6 bases). From germline, CDR1 is SGDLS and CDR2 YYNGEE. The V and J ends lost 3 bases and 0 bases respectively, with 7 bases between them. This CDR3 contains 14 residues. CDR3 protein: CASSAGSSYNEQFF. In nucleotides, the CDR3 is TGTGCCAGCAGCGCCGGGAGCTCCTACAATGAGCAGTTCTTC. Supplemented by reference TRBV9 and TRBJ2-1, the full variable domain reads DSGVTQTPKHLITATGQRVTLRCSPRSGDLSVYWYQQSLDQGLQFLIQYYNGEERAKGNILERFSAQQFPDLHSELNLSSLELGDSALYFCASSAGSSYNEQFFGPGTRLTVL.

The J gene is TRBJ1-5, the V gene TRBV19; possibly TRBD1 for D (6 bases). The V end was cut by 7 bases, the J end by 4 bases, with 17 bases between. CDR1 is LNHDA and CDR2 is SQIVND in the germline V gene (reference sequence). The CDR3 has 15 amino acids. The CDR3 reads CASNRQEFANQPQHF. For the CDR3, the DNA is TGTGCCAGTAATCGACAGGAATTTGCAAATCAGCCCCAGCATTTT. The whole variable domain, remainder taken from reference TRBV19 and TRBJ1-5, is DGGITQSPKYLFRKEGQNVTLSCEQNLNHDAMYWYRQDPGQGLRLIYYSQIVNDFQKGDIAEGYSVSREKKESFPLTVTSAQKNPTAFYLCASNRQEFANQPQHFGDGTRLSIL.

V gene TRBV28 combines with J gene TRBJ2-7, with 7 bases lining up with TRBD1. Germline V gene lookup returns CDR1 MDHEN and CDR2 SYDVKM. This CDR3 is built from 15 residues. Germline trimming cut 5 bases from V and 0 bases from J; bases unmatched to any gene: 7. This CDR3 is CASSPGTASSYEQYF. The CDR3 nucleotides read TGTGCCAGCAGTCCGGGGACAGCTAGCTCCTACGAGCAGTACTTC. The full variable domain, rest sourced from reference TRBV28 and TRBJ2-7, is DVKVTQSSRYLVKRTGEKVFLECVQDMDHENMFWYRQDPGLGLRLIYFSYDVKMKEKGDIPEGYSVSREKKERFSLILESASTNQTSMYLCASSPGTASSYEQYFGPGTRLTVT.

The chain carries TRBV7-6 and TRBJ2-1; 7 bases map to TRBD2. Trimming removed 0 bases from V and 0 bases from J; junction bases left unmatched: 5. Germline loops: CDR1 SGHVS, CDR2 FNYEAQ. The CDR3 loop spans 17 amino acids. The CDR3 DNA is TGTGCCAGCAGCTTAGCGTGGCCTAGCGGCTCCTACAATGAGCAGTTCTTC. Amino acid sequence: CASSLAWPSGSYNEQFF.

This chain connects TRBV7-2 to TRBJ2-7; 7 bases map to TRBD2. The CDR3 spans 16 residues. The ends lost 3 bases at V and 7 bases at J; junction bases unmatched: 15. Germline V gene sequence: CDR1 SGHTA, CDR2 FQGNSA. The CDR3 here is CASSFPRGGSDGEQYF. The CDR3 nucleotides are TGTGCCAGCAGCTTCCCCCGGGGCGGGAGCGACGGGGAGCAGTACTTC. Drawing the rest from reference TRBV7-2 and TRBJ2-7, the complete variable domain is GAGVSQSPSNKVTEKGKDVELRCDPISGHTALYWYRQSLGQGLEFLIYFQGNSAPDKSGLPSDRFSAERTGGSVSTLTIQRTQQEDSAVYLCASSFPRGGSDGEQYFGPGTRLTVT.

V usage is TRBV2 and J usage is TRBJ2-7; the match to TRBD1 covers 11 bases. Losses at the gene ends were 9 bases for V and 3 bases for J; bases not matched to a gene: 4. Germline values: CDR1 SNHLY, CDR2 FYNNEI. CDR3 length: 13 residues. The CDR3 region has the DNA TGTGCCAGAAGGGGACAGGGGGACTACGAGCAGTACTTC. This sequence encodes CARRGQGDYEQYF.

The chain carries TRBV5-1 and TRBJ2-7; 8 bases align to TRBD1. The J segment lost 2 bases and the V segment lost 0 bases, leaving 7 bases of the junction unmatched. Germline V gene sequence: CDR1 SGHRS, CDR2 YFSETQ. The CDR3 length is 16 residues. The CDR3 sequence is CASSLAGGVLPYEQYF. CDR3 in DNA: TGCGCCAGCAGCTTGGCAGGGGGCGTCCTCCCCTACGAGCAGTACTTC.

J is TRBJ2-5 and V is TRBV9, with TRBD2 matching 16 bases. Germline V CDR1 and CDR2: SGDLS, YYNGEE. V lost 3 bases to trimming and J lost 4 bases; unmatched junction nucleotides: 3. The length of the CDR3 is 16 residues. The chain's CDR3 is CASSAGTSGRAETQYF. CDR3 nucleotide sequence: TGTGCCAGCAGCGCCGGGACTAGCGGGAGGGCAGAGACCCAGTACTTC.

This sequence joins TRBV28 and TRBJ2-7, with 9 bases aligning to TRBD2. The germline V gene encodes CDR1 MDHEN and CDR2 SYDVKM. V was clipped by 6 bases and J by 2 bases; unmatched bases: 5. There are 14 residues in the CDR3. DNA for the CDR3: TGTGCCAGCAGGGGGGCTAGCGGGACCTACGAGCAGTACTTC. Amino acids: CASRGASGTYEQYF.

V is TRBV28 and J is TRBJ2-5, with a possible D match to TRBD2 (5 bases). The CDR3 covers 14 residues. The germline gives CDR1 MDHEN, CDR2 SYDVKM. Trimming shortened V by 3 bases and J by 5 bases, and 13 bases separated the two germline ends. The CDR3 sequence: CASSFRASKETQYF. The CDR3 DNA sequence: TGTGCCAGCAGTTTTAGGGCTAGCAAGGAGACCCAGTACTTC.